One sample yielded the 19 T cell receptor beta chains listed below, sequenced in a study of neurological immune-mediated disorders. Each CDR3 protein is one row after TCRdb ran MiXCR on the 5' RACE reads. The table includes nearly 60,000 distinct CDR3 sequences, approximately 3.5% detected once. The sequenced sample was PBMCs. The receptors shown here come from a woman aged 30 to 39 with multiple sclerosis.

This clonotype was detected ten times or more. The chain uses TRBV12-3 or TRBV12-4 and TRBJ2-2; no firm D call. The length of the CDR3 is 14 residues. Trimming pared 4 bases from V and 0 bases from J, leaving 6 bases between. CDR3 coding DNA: TGTGCCAGCAGTTGGGCCGCGAACACCGGGGAGCTGTTTTTT. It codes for CASSWAANTGELFF.

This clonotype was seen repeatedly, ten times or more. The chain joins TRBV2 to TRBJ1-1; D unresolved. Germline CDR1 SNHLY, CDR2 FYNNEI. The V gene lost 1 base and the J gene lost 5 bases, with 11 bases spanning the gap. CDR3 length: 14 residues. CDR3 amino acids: CASSEVGFGTEAFF. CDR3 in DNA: TGTGCCAGCAGTGAAGTTGGCTTTGGAACTGAAGCTTTCTTT.

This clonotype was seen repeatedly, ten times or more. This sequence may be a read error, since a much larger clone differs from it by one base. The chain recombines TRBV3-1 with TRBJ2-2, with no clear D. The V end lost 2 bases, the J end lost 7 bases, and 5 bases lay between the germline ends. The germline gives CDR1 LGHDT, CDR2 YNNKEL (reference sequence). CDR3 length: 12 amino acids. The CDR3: CASSQTVGELFF. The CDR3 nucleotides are TGTGCCAGCAGCCAAACCGTCGGGGAGCTGTTTTTT. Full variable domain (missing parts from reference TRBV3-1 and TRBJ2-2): DTAVSQTPKYLVTQMGNDKSIKCEQNLGHDTMYWYKQDSKKFLKIMFSYNNKELIINETVPNRFSPKSPDKAHLNLHINSLELGDSAVYFCASSQTVGELFFGEGSRLTVL.

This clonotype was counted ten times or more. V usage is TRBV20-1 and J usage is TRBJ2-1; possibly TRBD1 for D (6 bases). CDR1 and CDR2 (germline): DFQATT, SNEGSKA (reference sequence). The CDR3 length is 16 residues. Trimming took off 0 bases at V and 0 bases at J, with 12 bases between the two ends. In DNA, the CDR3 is TGCAGTGCTAGAGAACAGGGCCGTTCCTCCTACAATGAGCAGTTCTTC. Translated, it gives CSAREQGRSSYNEQFF.

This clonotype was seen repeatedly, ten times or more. CDR3 region: CASSEYSGMNKEQYF. CDR3 coding DNA: TGCGCCAGCAGTGAGTACTCAGGGATGAACAAAGAGCAGTACTTC. The V and J genes are TRBV10-2 and TRBJ2-7; the D gene is possibly TRBD1 (5 bases). Trimming shortened V by 1 base and J by 7 bases, and 17 bases separated the two germline ends. Germline V gene lookup returns CDR1 WSHSY and CDR2 SAAADI. The CDR3 contains 15 residues.

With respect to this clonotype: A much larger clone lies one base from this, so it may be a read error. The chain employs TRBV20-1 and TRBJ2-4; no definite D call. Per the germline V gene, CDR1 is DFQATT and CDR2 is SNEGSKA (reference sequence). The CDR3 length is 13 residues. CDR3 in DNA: TGCAGTGCAAGACTTCCCACCAAAAAAATTCAGTACTTC. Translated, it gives CSARLPTKKIQYF.

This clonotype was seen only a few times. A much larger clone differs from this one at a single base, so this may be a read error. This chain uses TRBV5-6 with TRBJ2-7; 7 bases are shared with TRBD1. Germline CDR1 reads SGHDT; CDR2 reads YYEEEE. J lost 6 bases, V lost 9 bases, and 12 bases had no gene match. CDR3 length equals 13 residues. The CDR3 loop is CANRPPDRLEQYF. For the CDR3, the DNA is TGTGCCAACAGACCACCGGACAGGCTCGAGCAGTACTTC.

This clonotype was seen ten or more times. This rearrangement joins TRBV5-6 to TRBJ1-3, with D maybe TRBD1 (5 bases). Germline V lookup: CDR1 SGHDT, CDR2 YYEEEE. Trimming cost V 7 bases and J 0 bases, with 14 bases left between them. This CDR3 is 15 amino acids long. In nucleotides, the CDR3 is TGTGCCAGCCATCGGGGCCCCCGCTCTGGAAACACCATATATTTT. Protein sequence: CASHRGPRSGNTIYF.

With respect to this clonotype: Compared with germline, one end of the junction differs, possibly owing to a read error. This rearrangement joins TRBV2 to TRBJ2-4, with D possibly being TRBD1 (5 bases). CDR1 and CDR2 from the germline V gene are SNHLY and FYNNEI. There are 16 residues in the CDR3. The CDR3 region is CASSGRTITDKNIRYF. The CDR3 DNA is TGTGCCAGCAGTGGACGGACAATCACGGACAAAAACATTCGGTACTTC.

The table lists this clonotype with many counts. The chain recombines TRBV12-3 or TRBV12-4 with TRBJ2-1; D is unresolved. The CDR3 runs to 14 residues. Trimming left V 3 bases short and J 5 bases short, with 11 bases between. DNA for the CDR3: TGTGCCAGCAGTTTTCCCCCACTACACAATGAGCAGTTCTTC. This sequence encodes CASSFPPLHNEQFF.

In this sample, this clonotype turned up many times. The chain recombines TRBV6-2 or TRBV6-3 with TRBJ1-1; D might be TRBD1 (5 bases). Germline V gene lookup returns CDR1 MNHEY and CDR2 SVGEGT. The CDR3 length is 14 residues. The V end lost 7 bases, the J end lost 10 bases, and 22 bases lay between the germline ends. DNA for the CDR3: TGTGCCAGCACCCCAGCCCAGCGGGACGGAACAGCTTTCTTT. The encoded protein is CASTPAQRDGTAFF.

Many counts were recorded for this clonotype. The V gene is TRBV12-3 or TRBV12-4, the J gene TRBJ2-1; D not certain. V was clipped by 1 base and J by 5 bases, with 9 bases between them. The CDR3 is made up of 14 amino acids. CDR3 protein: CASSLGALHNEQFF. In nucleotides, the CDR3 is TGTGCCAGCAGTTTAGGAGCGCTCCACAATGAGCAGTTCTTC.

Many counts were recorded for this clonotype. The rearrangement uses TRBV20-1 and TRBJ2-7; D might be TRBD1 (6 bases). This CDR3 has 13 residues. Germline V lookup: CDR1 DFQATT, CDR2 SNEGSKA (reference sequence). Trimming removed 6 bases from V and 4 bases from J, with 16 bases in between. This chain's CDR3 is CSATPEQGYEQYF. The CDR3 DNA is TGCAGTGCCACCCCGGAACAGGGTTACGAGCAGTACTTC.

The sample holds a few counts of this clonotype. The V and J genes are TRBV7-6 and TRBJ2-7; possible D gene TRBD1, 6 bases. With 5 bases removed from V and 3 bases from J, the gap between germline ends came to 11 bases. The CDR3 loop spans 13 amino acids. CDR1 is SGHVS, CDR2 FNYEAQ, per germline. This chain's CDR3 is CASSETGYYEQYF. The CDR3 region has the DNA TGTGCCAGCAGCGAGACAGGTTACTACGAGCAGTACTTC.

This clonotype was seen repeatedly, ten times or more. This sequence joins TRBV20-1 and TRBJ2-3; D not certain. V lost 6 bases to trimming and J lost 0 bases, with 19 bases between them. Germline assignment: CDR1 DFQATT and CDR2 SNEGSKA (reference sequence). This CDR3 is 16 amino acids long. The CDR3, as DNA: TGCAGTGCGAGTCCCCCCGGATCACTCAGCACAGATACGCAGTATTTT. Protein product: CSASPPGSLSTDTQYF.

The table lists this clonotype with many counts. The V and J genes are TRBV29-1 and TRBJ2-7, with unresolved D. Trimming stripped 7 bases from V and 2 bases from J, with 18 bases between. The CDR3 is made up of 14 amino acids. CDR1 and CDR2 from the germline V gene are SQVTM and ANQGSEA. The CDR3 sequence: CSESPGRVAYEQYF. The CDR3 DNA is TGCAGCGAGAGCCCCGGACGGGTGGCCTACGAGCAGTACTTC.

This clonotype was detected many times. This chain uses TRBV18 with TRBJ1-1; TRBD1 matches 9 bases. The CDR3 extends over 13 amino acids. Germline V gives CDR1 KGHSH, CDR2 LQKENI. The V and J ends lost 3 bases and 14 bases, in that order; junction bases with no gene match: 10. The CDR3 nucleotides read TGTGCCAGCTCACCGTCACGGGACAGGGCGTCATTCTTT. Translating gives CASSPSRDRASFF.

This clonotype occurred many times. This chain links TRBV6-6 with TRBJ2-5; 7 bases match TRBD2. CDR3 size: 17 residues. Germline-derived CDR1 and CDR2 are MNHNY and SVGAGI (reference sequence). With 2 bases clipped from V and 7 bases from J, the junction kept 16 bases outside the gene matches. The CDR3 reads CASSYGLLRTGGGTQYF. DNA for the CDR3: TGTGCCAGCAGTTACGGGCTCCTGAGGACGGGGGGAGGGACCCAGTACTTC.

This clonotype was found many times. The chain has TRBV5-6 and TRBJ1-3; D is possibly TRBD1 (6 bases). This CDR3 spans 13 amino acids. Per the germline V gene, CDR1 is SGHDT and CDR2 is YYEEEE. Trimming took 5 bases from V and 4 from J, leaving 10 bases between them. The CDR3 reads CASSPGAGNTIYF. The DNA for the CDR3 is TGTGCCAGCAGTCCAGGGGCAGGAAACACCATATATTTT.